This entry is about one TCR beta chain. Its antigen is currently not known. Base qualities are not at hand, and no much larger clone is one base apart. To prepare the library, the immunoSEQ multiplex PCR assay was applied. A mixture of 60 forward primers for TCR Vbeta segments and 13 reverse primers for TCR Jbeta segments was used in the multiplex PCR. Amplification of the CDR3 region of rearranged TCR beta genes was performed with a multiplex PCR assay on genomic DNA. The amplified TCR beta libraries were sequenced on the Illumina HiSeq System as 87-base-pair reads. From the authors' description of their analysis: A later analysis counted about 80 million unique TCR beta chains across the 666 repertoires, and about 10 million of these chains were shared by at least two donors. A nearest-neighbor algorithm error-corrected the raw reads and collapsed the reads into unique sequences, merging closely related sequences to remove PCR and sequencing errors. CDR3 sequences were aligned to IMGT reference sequences to assign V, D and J gene segments. For a sequence to be retained, at least a six-nucleotide match to both a V gene segment and a J gene segment was required. A rearrangement counted as productive if the CDR3 had no stop codons and remained in frame with V and J, and every other rearrangement counted as non-productive. CDR3 was defined by IMGT convention, running from the second conserved V-encoded cysteine to the conserved J-encoded phenylalanine. Sequences without an unambiguous match to a single V gene segment were excluded from the earlier analysis of about 630 of the donors. An earlier analysis of several hundred of the donors called V segments functional above 56.7% productive rearrangements and segregating when the between-donor standard deviation exceeded 5%. A statistical classification framework was built for diagnosing cytomegalovirus status from the catalog of TCR beta chain sequences. V and J gene assignment, in a later analysis, came from comparing TCR nucleotide sequences with IMGT/GENE-DB human TR gene sequences. The TCRdist pipeline was used in a later analysis to assign CDR3 sequences and most-parsimonious VDJ recombination scenarios. In a later analysis, each TCR beta chain was defined by its CDR3 amino acid sequence together with its V-gene family, and reads without a unique V-gene family were excluded. In a later analysis, around 650 highly shared, low-generation-probability nucleotide sequences were removed to address suspected cross-contamination and a sequencing artifact. In a later analysis, a clonal expansion index was calculated for each public chain from normalized within-repertoire ranks of inferred template counts. In a later analysis, generation probabilities were computed using a VDJ recombination model fitted to out-of-frame rearrangements, and the results were checked against IGoR. Hypergeometric tests were used in a later analysis to score TCR-TCR, TCR-HLA and TCR-CMV co-occurrence, with a repertoire-size bias correction applied to the TCR pairs. In a later analysis, false discovery rates were estimated by permuting HLA or CMV assignments 20 times. In a later analysis, co-occurring TCRs were grouped using DBSCAN, and TCRdist sequence similarity was added for clustering within HLA-allele-positive subsets. Repertoires with fewer than 30,000 or more than 120,000 public chains were left out of co-occurrence clustering, as were five repertoires with anomalous nucleotide sharing. TCRdb carries this immuneACCESS record with in-frame sequences only. Its versions omit some clonotypes, under half of them owing to an unresolved V gene in the studies checked, with the rest unexplained. V, J and clone size derive from that table, while D and trimming were established from the DNA sequence. In this sample the table shows some 270,000 clones, about nine tenths of which occur a single time. Around 1.7% of the sample is held by the ten biggest clonotypes.

The data derive from a study of cytomegalovirus exposure and HLA in healthy donors (dated by TCRdb to 2016 to 2017). Study-wide context: An earlier analysis of approximately 640 of the donors reported about 290 Gb of sequence data and some 100 million unique TCR beta sequences from about 179 million T cells. A later analysis re-examined previously published TCR beta repertoires from more than 600 donors and added high-resolution HLA genotyping to investigate patterns of TCR occurrence. The number of donors typed differed by locus, with 629-630 for A, B, C, DRB1 and DQB1, 522 for DQA1, 600 to 610 for DPA1, and 450 to 480 for DPB1. In a later genetic analysis, genome-wide SNP genotypes for about three fifths of the roughly 670 donors were used, and that subset was treated as a discovery cohort. Donor age, sex, ethnicity and CMV serostatus were collected together with the repertoire data. Along with the approximately 650-subject first cohort, a separate validation cohort of over 90 different subjects was used. An early release covering roughly 600 HLA-typed donors comprised roughly 300 gigabases of sequencing data and around 80 million unique TCR sequences. HLA typing included class I and class II loci at four-digit resolution. Every repertoire in the discovery cohort had been generated on one and the same sequencing platform. Rather than using new phenotypic data, the later analysis identified candidate immune exposures from TCR beta sequences and from how often those sequences occurred across donors. Among about 400 genotyped donors of the cohort, an average of around 250,000 unique TCR beta nucleotide sequences was sequenced per donor, of which about 18% were non-productive. The study combined high-throughput TCR immunosequencing, statistical association of individual TCRs with disease status, and machine learning to predict cytomegalovirus infection status. The study used immunosequencing to profile the T cell repertoires of approximately 650 subjects and linked those repertoires to cytomegalovirus serostatus. Of the 300 to 450 genotyped donors, over 65% fell in the genetic ancestry cluster associated with self-reported Caucasian donors. To decide whether each TCR beta V gene segment behaved as functional or pseudogenic, an earlier analysis of over 500 of the donors relied on high-throughput TCR beta sequencing. The study aimed to test whether cataloging public T cell receptors could reveal signatures of past pathogen exposure. Roughly 5 DR-DQ haplotypes were treated as single units for association and clustering because of strong linkage in the cohort. The research as a whole found: The sequencing pipeline was judged likely to have produced a cluster of highly shared sequence variants as a technical artifact. Immune exposure information for the cohort was limited to CMV serostatus. Compared with equally common non-associated chains, HLA-associated TCR beta chains in a later analysis were more clonally expanded and had lower generation probabilities. In a later analysis, several top co-occurrence clusters were reported to appear linked to parvovirus B19, influenza, CMV and Epstein-Barr virus. In a later analysis, TCR association rates were found to vary across HLA loci, with the most associated TCRs seen for DRB1 alleles and the fewest for HLA-C alleles. Cytomegalovirus status was reported to be diagnosed by the classifier with high specificity and sensitivity in both the original and validation cohorts. In vitro tests confirmed that three of the cytomegalovirus-associated TCR beta chains recognize cytomegalovirus antigens. According to a later genetic analysis, donors in an Asian-associated ancestry cluster had fewer N-insertions in productive TCRs than the roughly 670-donor mean. The study gave a list of some 150 TCR beta chains associated with cytomegalovirus. Most TCR sequences were observed very rarely across donors, whereas some public TCRs were present in many individuals. Sequencing depth was assumed to be roughly uniform across donors in the presence/absence analyses, though that assumption may not hold. Strong co-occurrence of HLA alleles, especially DR and DQ, made assigning TCR associations to individual alleles difficult. Specific HLA alleles were associated with roughly 17,000 TCR beta sequences at a false discovery rate of 0.05 in a later analysis. Because HLA typing was unavailable for some donors at each locus, only the typed subset was used in association tests. In an earlier analysis of 587 of the donors, most TCR beta V segments were observed in productive rearrangements about 87% or about 30% of the time, broadly matching IMGT annotations. A further reported finding was that TCR beta sequences accurately predicted the HLA-A and HLA-B alleles for most subjects in the first cohort. In a later genetic analysis, a missense DCLRE1C variant was associated with V-gene and J-gene trimming of TCR beta chains, and the association was replicated in an independent cohort. Only TCR beta chains were sequenced in this cohort, and the absence of alpha or paired-chain data limited detectable features. Because counts were too low, roughly 16 rarely observed V segments, including chromosome 9 orphons, were excluded from the earlier analysis of 587 of the donors. A later analysis found that most CMV-associated TCR beta chains appeared HLA-restricted, with HLA associations seemingly driven largely by CMV exposure. Some IMGT-functional V segments, including TRBV6-2 and TRBV6-3, could not be told apart with the 87-base-pair reads, so those segments were excluded. Linkage disequilibrium might explain the correlated functional status among segregating V segments, but an unknown experimental factor could not be ruled out. The authors suggested that the approach could potentially be generalized to other disease states and immunological phenotypes.

V sheds 5 bases and J sheds 7 bases, leaving 9 bases between their ends. From a lookup of the germline V gene, CDR1 and CDR2 are SNHLY and FYNNEI. The CDR3 covers 13 residues, taking in both the cysteine and the phenylalanine. The CDR3 DNA has 39 bases and is translated from base 1. In total, about 650 healthy bone marrow donors made up the cohort. At the time of sampling, all cohort members were nominally healthy, though unrecorded immune exposures were likely present. The donor tested CMV seronegative and was one of the 352 seronegative cohort members. Every donor gave a peripheral blood sample, and the peripheral blood mononuclear cells from that sample were used for TCR beta sequencing. Genomic DNA extraction from the blood cell samples was performed with the Qiagen DNeasy Blood Extraction Kit.

Sequencing was done on a sample of PBMCs. The rearranged chain carries TRBV2 and TRBJ1-6, with the D gene too uncertain to name. The source is a girl aged 2-10 years in good health and CMV-seronegative. The DNA reads TGTGCCAGCAGTCGGGCGGGAAATTCACCCCTCCACTTT. This gives the protein CASSRAGNSPLHF.